Listed below are T cell receptor beta chains from one sample, sequenced in a study of T-cell reconstitution after alpha-beta-depleted transplantation in children. TCRdb reprocessed the PCR reads via MiXCR and lists one record per CDR3 protein. Of roughly 200,000 distinct CDR3 sequences listed, about 8.7% were seen once; the top ten hold 35% to 40%. The sequenced sample was PBMCs, mostly from graft donor cells, obtained 360 days after TCRalphabeta/CD19-depleted stem cell transplant. The receptors shown here come from a male patient aged 2-15 years who had a stem cell transplant for acute myeloid leukemia, so the T cells may come from the graft donor. The CDR3 runs from the conserved cysteine through the conserved F or W. The order of the fields is CDR3 length, V gene, J gene, clone size, D gene, CDR3 DNA, CDR3 protein. D genes are given only for firm matches. Clone size is shown for a subset of rows, as once, few, many or a class of expanded clone.

>16|TRBV15|TRBJ2-1|few|TRBD2
TGTGCCACCAGCAGAGATCCGGGACTACTTTACAATGAGCAGTTCTTC
CATSRDPGLLYNEQFF
>15|TRBV12-3/TRBV12-4|TRBJ1-4|few|TRBD1
TGTGCCAGCACCGCCGGGACAGGGAGGGGTGAAAAACTGTTTTTT
CASTAGTGRGEKLFF
>15|TRBV27|TRBJ2-1|many|TRBD2
TGTGCCAGCAGCTCAGGACTAGCGGACTACAATGAGCAGTTCTTC
CASSSGLADYNEQFF
>14|TRBV15|TRBJ1-2|.|.
TGTGCCACCAGCAGCCTAACAGGGTTCTATGGCTACACCTTC
CATSSLTGFYGYTF
>14|TRBV29-1|TRBJ2-1|.|.
TGCAGCGTTGAAGATCGGCCAGCTACAATGGAGCAGTTCTTC
CSVEDRPATMEQFF
>14|TRBV7-6|TRBJ2-5|many|TRBD2
TGTGCCAGCAGATTAGGTCTAGCGGAAGAGACCCAGTACTTC
CASRLGLAEETQYF
>14|TRBV2|TRBJ1-3|many|.
TGTGCCAGCAGAGAAGATAACTCTGGAAACACCATATATTTT
CASREDNSGNTIYF
>13|TRBV3-1|TRBJ2-3|many|.
TGTGCCAGCAGCCAACAGGGACCAGATACGCAGTATTTT
CASSQQGPDTQYF
>11|TRBV6-2/TRBV6-3|TRBJ2-1|many|.
TGTGCCAGCAGTTACCAGTTACAGCAGTTCTTC
CASSYQLQQFF
>14|TRBV27|TRBJ2-5|.|TRBD2
TGTGCCAGCACCTCCGGACTAGCGGGAGGGCTCCAGTACTTC
CASTSGLAGGLQYF
>16|TRBV7-2|TRBJ2-1|many|TRBD2
TGTGCCAGCAGATCTAGCGGGAGGGCCGCCTACAATGAGCAGTTCTTC
CASRSSGRAAYNEQFF
>15|TRBV6-5|TRBJ1-1|.|.
TGTGCCAGCAGTTACTCGATTACAATGAACACTGAAGCTTTCTTT
CASSYSITMNTEAFF
>13|TRBV12-3/TRBV12-4|TRBJ1-4|many|.
TGTGCCAGCAGTTTAGCGCACGGTGAAAAACTGTTTTTT
CASSLAHGEKLFF
>14|TRBV5-1|TRBJ2-3|many|.
TGCGCCAGCAACAATGTGGACGTTACAGATACGCAGTATTTT
CASNNVDVTDTQYF
>13|TRBV20-1|TRBJ1-6|.|.
TGCAGTGCTAGAAGGGAACTCAATTCACCCCTCCACTTT
CSARRELNSPLHF
>15|TRBV20-1|TRBJ2-1|many|TRBD2
TGCAGTGCTCCTCTGAGCGGGAGAAGGGGCAATGAGCAGTTCTTC
CSAPLSGRRGNEQFF
>16|TRBV5-1|TRBJ2-2|.|.
TGCGCCAGCAGCCCTCCACCCGGCCGGGGCACCGGGGAGCTGTTTTTT
CASSPPPGRGTGELFF
>16|TRBV7-2|TRBJ1-3|many|TRBD1
TGTGCCAGCAGCTTAGTTGGGACAGGTAGTGGAAACACCATATATTTT
CASSLVGTGSGNTIYF
>13|TRBV12-3/TRBV12-4|TRBJ1-1|many|.
TGTGCCAGCAGCCCCCCCGCGAACACTGAAGCTTTCTTT
CASSPPANTEAFF
>15|TRBV15|TRBJ2-5|many|.
TGTGCCACCAGCAGGGGGGCAGGGGTTCAAGAGACCCAGTACTTC
CATSRGAGVQETQYF
>15|TRBV4-1|TRBJ2-1|few|TRBD2
TGCGCCAGCAGCCAAGATCCGGGCGGGGGCAATGAGCAGTTCTTC
CASSQDPGGGNEQFF
>16|TRBV7-9|TRBJ2-5|.|TRBD1
TGTGCCAGCAGCTTAGCTCGGACAGGGAGAGGGAAGACCCAGTACTTC
CASSLARTGRGKTQYF
>16|TRBV4-1|TRBJ2-1|many|TRBD1
TGCGCCAGCAGCCAACCTACTTTAGGGGACAGGCATGAGCAGTTCTTC
CASSQPTLGDRHEQFF
>15|TRBV20-1|TRBJ2-1|few|TRBD2
TGCAGTGCTAGAGAAGGGACTAGCGGGAGGGCTGGGCAGTTCTTC
CSAREGTSGRAGQFF
>18|TRBV27|TRBJ2-6|many|TRBD1
TGTGCCAGCGCTTCTCTGACAGGGGACACGTCTGGGGCCAACGTCCTGACTTTC
CASASLTGDTSGANVLTF
>16|TRBV7-6|TRBJ2-2|few|.
TGTGCCAGCAGCTTAGGATTTGAGCCGCACACCGGGGAGCTGTTTTTT
CASSLGFEPHTGELFF
>15|TRBV6-5|TRBJ1-2|.|TRBD1
TGTGCCAGCAGTTACTCGAGCCCAGGGGGCCATGGCTACACCTTC
CASSYSSPGGHGYTF
>15|TRBV29-1|TRBJ2-1|many|TRBD2
TGCAGCGTTGACGGGACTAGCGATCCCGACAATGAGCAGTTCTTC
CSVDGTSDPDNEQFF
>14|TRBV12-3/TRBV12-4|TRBJ1-1|.|.
TGTGCCAGCAGTTTAGAGGAGGGTTACACTGAAGCTTTCTTT
CASSLEEGYTEAFF
>13|TRBV7-3|TRBJ2-3|few|.
TGTGCCAGCAGCCATAGTCTAGCGGATACGCAGTATTTT
CASSHSLADTQYF
>15|TRBV6-1|TRBJ2-2|few|TRBD2
TGTGCCAGCAGGCGGACTAGCGGGAGCACCGGGGAGCTGTTTTTT
CASRRTSGSTGELFF
>15|TRBV20-1|TRBJ2-7|.|TRBD2
TGCAGTGCTAGAGATGGTAGCGGGATAGACTACGAGCAGTACTTC
CSARDGSGIDYEQYF
>15|TRBV27|TRBJ1-2|few|TRBD1
TGTGCCAGCAGTTTGTTAGGGGGCCTTAACTATGGCTACACCTTC
CASSLLGGLNYGYTF
>13|TRBV7-9|TRBJ2-7|few|.
TGTGCCAGCAGCTCTTCGGGGCGCGACGAGCAGTACTTC
CASSSSGRDEQYF
>13|TRBV29-1|TRBJ2-1|many|TRBD2
TGCAGCGTCCCCCCTAGCGGGTTTGATGAGCAGTTCTTC
CSVPPSGFDEQFF
>13|TRBV5-1|TRBJ2-1|.|.
TGCGCCAGCAGCTCCCGTGACCTCGGTGAGCAGTTCTTC
CASSSRDLGEQFF
>16|TRBV5-1|TRBJ2-2|.|.
TGCGCCAGCAGCTTGGCCGGAGTCGGCGGGTTCGGGGAGCTGTTTTTT
CASSLAGVGGFGELFF
>14|TRBV10-3|TRBJ2-1|many|TRBD1
TGTGCCATCAGTCCAGACAGGGTCAGGGTTGAGCAGTTCTTC
CAISPDRVRVEQFF
>16|TRBV4-1|TRBJ2-3|few|.
TGCGCCAGCAGCCAAGATCGGGGGAAGATGTGGGATACGCAGTATTTT
CASSQDRGKMWDTQYF
>18|TRBV5-1|TRBJ2-3|.|TRBD2
TGCGCCAGCAGCTTTCCGGGACTAGCGGGAGATTTTACGGATACGCAGTATTTT
CASSFPGLAGDFTDTQYF